The 22 T cell receptor beta chains below were found in one sample sequenced in a study of blood T cell repertoires in COVID-19. The repertoire was sequenced with immunoSEQ multiplex PCR; TCRdb's copy has only in-frame clones and lacks some. Among 90,000 to 110,000 clones listed, about four fifths were seen once. The sample comprised peripheral blood. All receptors come from an older man with acute or convalescent COVID-19.

The V gene is TRBV3-1 (or the pseudogene TRBV3-2), the J gene TRBJ1-6; TRBD1 aligns across 9 bases. V dropped 5 bases and J dropped 11; count of bases not matched to a gene: 7. The CDR3 has 14 residues. Germline V gives CDR1 LGHDT, CDR2 YNNKEL (reference sequence). Here the CDR3 reads CASSSGQGWTPLHF. DNA of the CDR3: TGTGCCAGCAGCTCTGGACAGGGGTGGACACCCCTCCACTTT.

The rearrangement links TRBV6-1 to TRBJ1-4; TRBD1 might be the D (6 bases). The CDR3 length is 14 residues. V was shortened by 3 bases and J by 8 bases, with 13 bases between the two germline ends. Germline lookup yields CDR1 MNHNS and CDR2 SASEGT. The CDR3 region has the DNA TGTGCCAGCAGTGAGGGAGGGGGGAAGGAAAAACTGTTTTTT. Its translation is CASSEGGGKEKLFF.

The CDR3 nucleotides are TGCGCCAGCAGCTTCAACACCCGCGGCGGGGAGCTGTTTTTT. Its translation: CASSFNTRGGELFF. This chain joins TRBV5-1 and TRBJ2-2; D call uncertain. V gave up 2 bases and J gave up 7 bases, with 12 bases separating them. The germline V gene encodes CDR1 SGHRS and CDR2 YFSETQ. The CDR3 extends over 14 amino acids.

The rearrangement joins TRBV11-1 to TRBJ1-1; D gene ambiguous. Germline-derived CDR1 and CDR2 are SGHAT and FQDESV (reference sequence). The CDR3 loop spans 15 amino acids. Trimming took 5 bases from V and 1 from J, leaving 14 bases between them. DNA for the CDR3: TGTGCCAGCAGCCTGCTTACAACAAGGAACACTGAAGCTTTCTTT. As protein: CASSLLTTRNTEAFF.

CDR3 sequence reads: CASRAGQGGQPQHF. The CDR3 DNA reads TGTGCCAGCAGGGCCGGACAGGGCGGTCAGCCCCAGCATTTT. This chain connects TRBV28 to TRBJ1-5; TRBD1 matches 8 bases. Per germline, CDR1 MDHEN and CDR2 SYDVKM. This CDR3 has 14 amino acids. With 6 bases clipped from V and 6 bases from J, the junction kept 7 bases outside the gene matches. Full variable domain (rest looked up from reference TRBV28 and TRBJ1-5): DVKVTQSSRYLVKRTGEKVFLECVQDMDHENMFWYRQDPGLGLRLIYFSYDVKMKEKGDIPEGYSVSREKKERFSLILESASTNQTSMYLCASRAGQGGQPQHFGDGTRLSIL.

This chain connects TRBV3-1 (or the pseudogene TRBV3-2) to TRBJ2-5, with a possible D match to TRBD1 (7 bases). Germline V CDR1 and CDR2: LGHDT, YNNKEL (reference sequence). This CDR3 has 15 amino acids. Trimming cost V 7 bases and J 5 bases, with 20 bases left between them. This CDR3 is CASTGGTVREETQYF. The CDR3 region has the DNA TGTGCCAGCACCGGAGGGACAGTCCGAGAGGAGACCCAGTACTTC.

Only a few counts were recorded for this clone. The V and J genes are TRBV5-6 and TRBJ2-5; unclear D gene. The CDR3 loop spans 13 amino acids. The V gene's germline CDR1 is SGHDT and CDR2 YYEEEE. V was shortened by 0 bases and J by 4 bases, with 7 bases between the two germline ends. CDR3 nucleotides: TGTGCCAGCAGCTTGGACAGAAGAGAGACCCAGTACTTC. It specifies CASSLDRRETQYF.

The genes are TRBV4-2 and TRBJ1-5, with 7 nucleotides matching TRBD1. Trimming took 4 bases from V and 8 from J; bases not matched to a gene: 14. The CDR3 sequence is 16 residues long. CDR1 LGHNA and CDR2 YNFKEQ come from the germline V gene. The CDR3 DNA sequence: TGTGCCAGCAGCCCTTCACAGGGGACTCAAACAGAGCCCCAGCATTTT. Translated, it gives CASSPSQGTQTEPQHF.

Only one count was recorded for this clone. J is TRBJ1-1 and V is TRBV5-1, with 7 bases identical to TRBD1. This CDR3 is built from 15 residues. Germline CDR1 and CDR2: SGHRS and YFSETQ. The junction had 12 bases not matched to a gene; V was cut back by 4 bases and J by 6 bases. Written as DNA, the CDR3 is TGCGCCAGCAGCCAAGATGGACAGGCCGGGGCTGAAGCTTTCTTT. This sequence encodes CASSQDGQAGAEAFF.

The CDR3 sequence is CASNTGQGENSPLHF. The CDR3 nucleotides read TGTGCCAGCAACACGGGACAGGGTGAGAATTCACCCCTCCACTTT. The chain employs TRBV25-1 and TRBJ1-6; TRBD1 matches at 9 bases. The J segment lost 7 bases and the V segment lost 7 bases, leaving 8 bases of the junction unmatched. This CDR3 has 15 residues. Germline V gene lookup returns CDR1 MGHDK and CDR2 SYGVNS.

The chain employs TRBV6-5 and TRBJ2-7; possible D gene TRBD1, 6 bases. V was trimmed by 5 bases and J by 0 bases, leaving 14 bases between them. In germline, CDR1 is MNHEY, CDR2 SVGAGI. CDR3 length: 15 residues. CDR3 sequence: CASSRTGTTSYEQYF. The CDR3 DNA reads TGTGCCAGCAGTCGTACAGGGACCACCTCCTACGAGCAGTACTTC.

The V gene is TRBV5-1, the J gene TRBJ2-3; weak D call: TRBD1 (5 bases). Germline V gives CDR1 SGHRS, CDR2 YFSETQ. CDR3 length: 19 residues. The V and J ends lost 4 bases and 1 base respectively, with 25 bases between them. This CDR3 reads CASSPNPLLAGAGTDTQYF. The CDR3 DNA is TGCGCCAGCAGCCCTAACCCTCTTTTGGCTGGGGCGGGCACAGATACGCAGTATTTT.

Written as DNA, the CDR3 is TGTGCCATCAGTGAGTCGGGTAAGGGGACCCAGCATTTT. Translation: CAISESGKGTQHF. The chain recombines TRBV10-3 with TRBJ1-5; TRBD1 might be the D (5 bases). Trimming left V 0 bases short and J 11 bases short, with 11 bases between. This CDR3 is 13 amino acids long. CDR1 ENHRY and CDR2 SYGVKD come from the germline V gene.

The V and J genes are TRBV28 and TRBJ2-5; D remains ambiguous. CDR1 and CDR2 (germline): MDHEN, SYDVKM. Trimming took off 5 bases at V and 1 base at J, with 11 bases between the two ends. The length of the CDR3 is 14 residues. Here the CDR3 reads CASSPPGPQETQYF. CDR3 nucleotide sequence: TGTGCCAGCAGTCCGCCGGGTCCCCAAGAGACCCAGTACTTC. The full variable domain, completed using reference TRBV28 and TRBJ2-5, is DVKVTQSSRYLVKRTGEKVFLECVQDMDHENMFWYRQDPGLGLRLIYFSYDVKMKEKGDIPEGYSVSREKKERFSLILESASTNQTSMYLCASSPPGPQETQYFGPGTRLLVL.

The V gene is TRBV28, the J gene TRBJ2-1; 7 nucleotides align to TRBD2. The CDR3 totals 16 residues. Germline V gene data show CDR1 as MDHEN and CDR2 as SYDVKM. Trimming cost V 6 bases and J 9 bases; bases outside gene matches: 17. The CDR3 protein is CASSPVAGEIMSEQFF. The CDR3 nucleotides read TGTGCCAGCAGCCCCGTTGCGGGAGAAATAATGAGTGAGCAGTTCTTC.

This chain links TRBV7-9 with TRBJ2-1, with 7 bases that match TRBD2. Trimming cost V 5 bases and J 8 bases; bases outside gene matches: 12. This CDR3 is built from 15 residues. Germline loops: CDR1 SEHNR, CDR2 FQNEAQ (reference sequence). The CDR3 region is CASSASRRESHEQFF. The CDR3 nucleotides are TGTGCCAGCAGCGCCTCCCGGCGGGAGTCCCATGAGCAGTTCTTC.

The rearrangement joins TRBV4-1 to TRBJ2-1; perhaps TRBD2 as D (5 bases). Germline V gene lookup returns CDR1 MGHRA and CDR2 YSYEKL. Between the trimmed V and J ends, which lost 0 bases and 3 bases, there was a span of 15 bases. There are 17 residues in the CDR3. CDR3 in amino acids: CASSQEDEGAFYNEQFF. Written as DNA, the CDR3 is TGCGCCAGCAGCCAAGAGGATGAGGGAGCCTTCTACAATGAGCAGTTCTTC.

The chain couples TRBV27 to TRBJ2-5; TRBD1 is a possible D gene (5 bases). Trimming pared 6 bases from V and 2 bases from J, leaving 13 bases between. Germline V gene lookup returns CDR1 MNHEY and CDR2 SMNVEV (reference sequence). CDR3 size: 14 residues. The CDR3: CASRPWGRQETQYF. CDR3 bases: TGTGCCAGCAGGCCCTGGGGCAGACAAGAGACCCAGTACTTC.

This clone was seen more than once but under ten times. V and J are TRBV18 and TRBJ1-5; no firm D call. The V end lost 2 bases, the J end lost 2 bases, and 10 bases lay between the germline ends. Per germline, CDR1 KGHSH and CDR2 LQKENI. This CDR3 comprises 15 residues. DNA of the CDR3: TGTGCCAGCTCACCAATCTCTTCTCGCAATCAGCCCCAGCATTTT. Encoded protein: CASSPISSRNQPQHF.

The chain carries TRBV4-1 and TRBJ2-3; 7 bases are shared with TRBD1. In germline, CDR1 is MGHRA, CDR2 YSYEKL. V shed 1 base, J shed 2 bases, and the junction held 6 bases outside the gene matches. The CDR3 has 16 residues. CDR3 coding DNA: TGCGCCAGCAGCCAAGCCTCCGGGACAGTCACAGATACGCAGTATTTT. Translation: CASSQASGTVTDTQYF.

The chain combines TRBV27 with TRBJ1-6; tentative D call: TRBD1 (5 bases). V gave up 2 bases and J gave up 7 bases, with 12 bases separating them. Looked up from germline, CDR1 is MNHEY and CDR2 is SMNVEV (reference sequence). The CDR3 is 15 amino acids. The CDR3 sequence: CASSLRWQGNSPLHF. DNA for the CDR3: TGTGCCAGCAGTTTAAGGTGGCAGGGCAATTCACCCCTCCACTTT.

DNA of the CDR3: TGTGCCAGCAGTTTTGAAACTACCCCCTACGAGCAGTACTTC. Protein product: CASSFETTPYEQYF. The rearrangement links TRBV27 to TRBJ2-7; the D is unclear. V lost 3 bases and J 2 bases, leaving 11 bases between the germline ends. The germline gives CDR1 MNHEY, CDR2 SMNVEV (reference sequence). The CDR3 spans 14 residues.